The 20 T cell receptor beta chains presented below share a single source sample, sequenced in a study of T cell changes during pregnancy in multiple sclerosis. Assay: immunoSEQ multiplex PCR; the TCRdb copy retains only in-frame clones and omits some. The sample lists about 80,000 clones; 92% were seen once. Sequences were derived from peripheral blood, sampled before pregnancy. Source of these receptors: a female donor with multiple sclerosis, enrolled in a pregnancy study.

This clone was found a few times. The gene calls are TRBV5-6 and TRBJ2-1; 14 nucleotides match TRBD2. With V trimmed by 4 bases and J by 2 bases, 8 bases remained unmatched. CDR3 length: 18 amino acids. Germline V gene data show CDR1 as SGHDT and CDR2 as YYEEEE. The CDR3 DNA sequence: TGTGCCAGCAGCACCGGACTAGCGGGAGGAGGACCCTACAATGAGCAGTTCTTC. This encodes CASSTGLAGGGPYNEQFF.

The rearrangement uses TRBV5-1 and TRBJ2-2, with no clear D. The CDR3 has 14 residues. Per the germline V gene, CDR1 is SGHRS and CDR2 is YFSETQ. V was clipped by 2 bases and J by 3 bases, with 8 bases between them. This CDR3 reads CASSLRRDTGELFF. CDR3 nucleotide sequence: TGCGCCAGCAGCTTAAGACGGGACACCGGGGAGCTGTTTTTT.

The chain has TRBV9 and TRBJ1-3; D remains ambiguous. Deletions cut 0 bases from V and 4 bases from J, with 8 bases between. Germline CDR1 SGDLS, CDR2 YYNGEE. The CDR3 covers 14 residues. CDR3 DNA: TGTGCCAGCAGCGTAGCTACGGGAGGAAACACCATATATTTT. It is translated as CASSVATGGNTIYF.

The chain employs TRBV19 and TRBJ2-5, with a tentative D call TRBD2 (6 bases). The CDR3 has 15 amino acids. V gave up 3 bases and J gave up 5 bases, with 16 bases separating them. The germline CDR1 and CDR2 sequences are LNHDA and SQIVND (reference sequence). CDR3 in amino acids: CASSIMAGLTETQYF. DNA for the CDR3: TGTGCCAGTAGTATCATGGCGGGGTTGACGGAGACCCAGTACTTC.

The chain is built from TRBV15 and TRBJ2-2; the match to TRBD2 covers 9 bases. Germline CDR1 LNHNV, CDR2 YYDKDF (reference sequence). The CDR3 sequence is 12 residues long. The ends lost 8 bases at V and 7 bases at J; junction bases unmatched: 2. The CDR3 DNA sequence: TGTGCCACCGCGGGGGGGGACGGGGAGCTGTTTTTT. This codes for CATAGGDGELFF.

This rearrangement joins TRBV28 to TRBJ1-1; TRBD1 aligns across 11 bases. Germline V gives CDR1 MDHEN, CDR2 SYDVKM. J gave up 10 bases and V 10 bases, and 11 bases lay outside the gene matches. The CDR3 runs 13 residues. CDR3 in amino acids: CANAPRTGGRAFF. The CDR3 nucleotides are TGTGCCAACGCTCCGCGGACAGGGGGCCGAGCTTTCTTT.

The chain has TRBV11-3 and TRBJ2-7, with TRBD2 matching 12 bases. The length of the CDR3 is 13 residues. The V and J ends lost 5 bases and 6 bases, in that order; junction bases with no gene match: 2. Per the germline V gene, CDR1 is SGHNT and CDR2 is YENEEA. CDR3 nucleotide sequence: TGTGCCAGCAGCACGGGACTAGCGGGCGAGCAGTACTTC. Its translation is CASSTGLAGEQYF.

The chain combines TRBV4-1 with TRBJ2-1; weak D call: TRBD2 (6 bases). The ends were cut back, 3 bases at V and 1 base at J, with 16 bases in the middle. The CDR3 runs 17 residues. Per the germline V gene, CDR1 is MGHRA and CDR2 is YSYEKL. The CDR3 DNA follows: TGCGCCAGCAGCCAGCTCTGGCGGGAAGGGTCCTACAATGAGCAGTTCTTC. Its translation: CASSQLWREGSYNEQFF.

The chain combines TRBV28 with TRBJ2-5, with D possibly matching TRBD1 (6 bases). V was cut by 6 bases and J by 5 bases, with 16 bases left in between. Germline V gene sequence: CDR1 MDHEN, CDR2 SYDVKM. This CDR3 has 14 amino acids. The CDR3 is CASRTTGTMETQYF. The CDR3 coding sequence is TGTGCCAGCAGAACCACGGGGACAATGGAGACCCAGTACTTC.

V usage is TRBV7-8 and J usage is TRBJ2-1, with 9 bases fitting TRBD2. J gave up 4 bases and V 2 bases, and 6 bases lay outside the gene matches. This CDR3 comprises 16 residues. Germline V gene lookup returns CDR1 SGHVS and CDR2 FQNEAQ. The CDR3 is CASSLIGLASYNEQFF. CDR3 coding DNA: TGTGCCAGCAGCTTAATTGGACTAGCGAGTTACAATGAGCAGTTCTTC.

The rearrangement uses TRBV7-2 and TRBJ1-4; 8 positions agree with TRBD1. This CDR3 region has 16 residues. V lost 4 bases, J lost 7 bases, and 11 bases stayed unmatched. The germline gives CDR1 SGHTA, CDR2 FQGNSA. The CDR3, as DNA: TGTGCCAGCAGCTCTAGCTCAGGGGGCGGAGGTGAAAAACTGTTTTTT. Translating it yields CASSSSSGGGGEKLFF. Looking up the rest from reference TRBV7-2 and TRBJ1-4 gives the full variable domain: GAGVSQSPSNKVTEKGKDVELRCDPISGHTALYWYRQSLGQGLEFLIYFQGNSAPDKSGLPSDRFSAERTGGSVSTLTIQRTQQEDSAVYLCASSSSSGGGGEKLFFGSGTQLSVL.

This clone was seen once. This CDR3 is CATSRDPGGRVGEQYF. CDR3 nucleotide sequence: TGTGCCACCAGCAGAGATCCCGGCGGGAGGGTTGGCGAGCAGTACTTC. V and J are TRBV15 and TRBJ2-7, with 9 bases fitting TRBD2. V shed 0 bases, J shed 6 bases, and the junction held 9 bases outside the gene matches. The CDR3 contains 16 residues. Germline CDR1 and CDR2: LNHNV and YYDKDF (reference sequence).

This chain links TRBV27 with TRBJ1-2; D gene ambiguous. Germline CDR1 is MNHEY and CDR2 is SMNVEV (reference sequence). Between the trimmed V and J ends, which lost 6 bases and 1 base, there was a span of 18 bases. The length of the CDR3 is 16 residues. The chain's CDR3 is CASRSEPGRSNYGYTF. The CDR3 DNA is TGTGCCAGCAGATCCGAACCGGGTCGTAGTAACTATGGCTACACCTTC.

The V gene is TRBV27, the J gene TRBJ2-1; D possibly corresponds to TRBD2 (6 bases). The V end lost 7 bases, the J end lost 0 bases, and 16 bases lay between the germline ends. CDR3 length equals 16 residues. Germline V lookup: CDR1 MNHEY, CDR2 SMNVEV (reference sequence). The CDR3 DNA reads as TGTGCCAGCATTTCCGGGACTCCGATCTCCTACAATGAGCAGTTCTTC. Its protein is CASISGTPISYNEQFF.

The chain employs TRBV6-1 and TRBJ2-7; 11 bases agree with TRBD2. Germline assignment: CDR1 MNHNS and CDR2 SASEGT. Trimming at V came to 3 bases and at J to 6 bases, leaving 7 bases not matched to a gene. CDR3 size: 15 residues. DNA for the CDR3: TGTGCCAGCAGTGATGGTAGCGGGAGGGCTCGCGAGCAGTACTTC. Its translation: CASSDGSGRAREQYF.

The chain uses TRBV18 and TRBJ1-5, with 7 bases that match TRBD1. CDR3 size: 15 residues. Germline V gene sequence: CDR1 KGHSH, CDR2 LQKENI. Losses at the gene ends were 3 bases for V and 1 base for J; bases not matched to a gene: 3. Written as DNA, the CDR3 is TGTGCCAGCTCACCGACAGGGATAAGCAATCAGCCCCAGCATTTT. It specifies CASSPTGISNQPQHF.

V gene TRBV2 combines with J gene TRBJ1-1, with a possible D match to TRBD1 (6 bases). Trimming removed 6 bases from V and 5 bases from J, with 13 bases in between. CDR3 length: 13 amino acids. CDR1 and CDR2 from the germline V gene are SNHLY and FYNNEI. CDR3 nucleotide sequence: TGTGCCAGCAGGTTGGGGGCGGAGACTGAAGCTTTCTTT. Translation gives CASRLGAETEAFF.

This clone was counted between two and nine times. The V call is TRBV19, the J call TRBJ2-3; D remains ambiguous. Germline CDR1 LNHDA, CDR2 SQIVND (reference sequence). V was shortened by 8 bases and J by 3 bases, with 9 bases between the two germline ends. This CDR3 contains 12 residues. The CDR3 DNA is TGTGCCAGTTCCATGCGTACAGATACGCAGTATTTT. Residues: CASSMRTDTQYF.

V gene TRBV5-4 combines with J gene TRBJ2-3, with D perhaps matching TRBD2 (5 bases). Trimming removed 4 bases at V and 4 bases at J, with 10 bases between. Per germline, CDR1 SGHNT and CDR2 YYREEE (reference sequence). The CDR3 sequence is 13 residues long. The CDR3 reads CASSAGVADTQYF. CDR3 sequence (DNA): TGTGCCAGCAGCGCGGGTGTTGCAGATACGCAGTATTTT.

This clone was seen a single time. This chain uses TRBV28 with TRBJ1-2; D not certain. Germline V gene sequence: CDR1 MDHEN, CDR2 SYDVKM. The CDR3 runs to 13 residues. Trimming took 4 bases from V and 8 from J, leaving 14 bases between them. The CDR3 is CASSSSNMFGYTF. In DNA, the CDR3 is TGTGCCAGCAGTTCCTCTAATATGTTCGGCTACACCTTC.